A selection of T cell receptor beta chains follows, all from one sample in a study of blood T cells in healthy people across ages. TCRdb called the 5' RACE reads again in MiXCR, with one record for every CDR3 protein. The data show some 760,000 distinct CDR3 sequences, roughly 25% seen once. This sample was also put to use in a study of T cells of mothers and their children.

Sequenced: blood. Every receptor here comes from a boy aged 5-17 years in good health. The CDR3 runs from the conserved cysteine through the conserved F or W. D genes are given only for firm matches. Only part of the rows carry a size: once, few, many, or a class if the clone is expanded.

d_gene,v_gene,abundance,j_gene,CDR3nt,CDR3aa
-,TRBV13,few,TRBJ1-2,TGTGCCAGCCAACAACAGGGACATAGAGACTATGGCTACACCTTC,CASQQQGHRDYGYTF
-,TRBV4-1,-,TRBJ2-7,TGCGCCAGCAGCCAAGATACCAGGATCTACGAGCAGTACTTC,CASSQDTRIYEQYF
-,TRBV3-1,-,TRBJ2-3,TGTGCCAGCAGCCAGACCGGGGACCACGCCAGTTATTTT,CASSQTGDHASYF
-,TRBV20-1,-,TRBJ2-1,TGCAGTGCTAGTTTACGGGCGTACTCCTACAATGAGCAGTTCTTC,CSASLRAYSYNEQFF
-,TRBV24-1,few,TRBJ2-2,TGTGCCACCAGTGATTTTGGCAGCGCGAACACCGGGGAGCTGTTTTTT,CATSDFGSANTGELFF
-,TRBV20-1,few,TRBJ2-7,TGCAGTGCTAGAGCGGAGTCAAGCGAGCAGTACTTC,CSARAESSEQYF
-,TRBV4-3,-,TRBJ2-7,TGCGCCAGCAGCCACTTAGTAGGGGTCGACGAGCAGTACTTC,CASSHLVGVDEQYF
-,TRBV11-2,-,TRBJ2-5,TGTGCCAGCAGCTTAGAGATTGGGTTTAAAGAGACCCAGTACTTC,CASSLEIGFKETQYF
-,TRBV9,few,TRBJ2-5,TGTGCCAGCAGCGTAGTTAACCTAGCTGGAGAGACCCAGTACTTC,CASSVVNLAGETQYF
TRBD2,TRBV10-2,few,TRBJ2-5,TGCGCCACCAGCGGGAGCATGTCGGGAGAGACCCAGTACTTC,CATSGSMSGETQYF
TRBD1,TRBV6-4,-,TRBJ1-6,TGTGCCAGCAGTGACTCACAGGGGGCTCCACCCCCCCACTTT,CASSDSQGAPPPHF
-,TRBV28,-,TRBJ1-5,TGTGCCAGCAGCCTGGTGGACACCCCTAGCAATCAGCCCCAGCATTTT,CASSLVDTPSNQPQHF
-,TRBV20-1,few,TRBJ1-5,TGCAGTGCTAGAGTAGGTGCAGATACGCAGCATTTT,CSARVGADTQHF
-,TRBV4-1,few,TRBJ2-5,TGCGCCAGCAGCCAATCTGTTGAGATAGAGACCCAGTACTTC,CASSQSVEIETQYF
TRBD1,TRBV12-3/TRBV12-4,-,TRBJ2-5,TGTGCCAGCACCCTGGGGACAGTCCTGGAGACCCAGTACTTC,CASTLGTVLETQYF
-,TRBV15,-,TRBJ1-5,TGTGCCACCAGCAGATCCACCGGGACACTACCTTATCAGCCCCAGCATTTT,CATSRSTGTLPYQPQHF
TRBD1,TRBV7-9,few,TRBJ2-7,TGTGCCAGCAGCTTGGGGAACAGGGGGCACGGAGAGCAGTACTTC,CASSLGNRGHGEQYF
-,TRBV4-2,few,TRBJ2-7,TGTGCCAGCAGCCGCGTCGAGCACGGGGAGGAGCAGTACTTC,CASSRVEHGEEQYF
-,TRBV12-5,-,TRBJ2-5,TGTGCTAGTGGTCCCTTGGGGTTAAAGGTTCAAGAGACCCAGTACTTC,CASGPLGLKVQETQYF
-,TRBV4-1,-,TRBJ2-7,TGCGCCAGCAGTCTTAAGGAGGGGCCCTACGAGCAGTACTTC,CASSLKEGPYEQYF
-,TRBV19,-,TRBJ2-6,TGTGCCAGGTACATCGTTTGCGGGACAGAGTTCTCTGGGGCCAACGTCCTGACTTTC,CARYIVCGTEFSGANVLTF
TRBD1,TRBV29-1,few,TRBJ2-1,TGCAGCGGTGTACAGGGGCCGACTACCAATGAGCAGTTCTTC,CSGVQGPTTNEQFF
-,TRBV14,-,TRBJ2-2,TGTGCCAGCAGCCAAGGGGTTCGACGGACCGGGGAGCTGTTTTTT,CASSQGVRRTGELFF
TRBD2,TRBV20-1,-,TRBJ2-7,TGCAGTGCTAGAGATGGGACTAGCGGGAGAGACGACGAGCAGTACTTC,CSARDGTSGRDDEQYF
-,TRBV4-1,many,TRBJ2-1,TGCGCCAGCAGCCCGGGGACACGAGGCTCCTACAATGAGCAGTTCTTC,CASSPGTRGSYNEQFF
-,TRBV2,-,TRBJ1-4,TGTGCCAGCAGTGAAACCCGCGGGACGACTAATGAAAAACTGTTTTTT,CASSETRGTTNEKLFF
-,TRBV28,-,TRBJ1-1,TGTGCCAGCACCCCGACAGAAGTTAACGCTGAAGCTTTCTTT,CASTPTEVNAEAFF
-,TRBV12-3/TRBV12-4,few,TRBJ2-7,TGTGCCAGCAGGATTTACGAGCAGTACTTC,CASRIYEQYF
-,TRBV7-9,-,TRBJ2-5,TGTGCCAGCAGCTTTAGGGCAGGTTCAGAGACCCAGTACTTC,CASSFRAGSETQYF
-,TRBV7-2,-,TRBJ2-5,TGTGCCAGCAGCCCTACCGCCCAGCGACAAGAGACCCAGTACTTC,CASSPTAQRQETQYF
-,TRBV28,-,TRBJ2-7,TGTGCCAGCACCCAGACAGGTGGGGGCGCGTACGAGCAGTACTTC,CASTQTGGGAYEQYF
-,TRBV28,-,TRBJ2-7,TGTGCCAGCAGTATAGCCGGGACTTACTACGAGCAGTACTTC,CASSIAGTYYEQYF
TRBD2,TRBV4-2,few,TRBJ2-1,TGTGCCAGCAGCCCGATCGGGGGGGACAATGAGCAGTTCTTC,CASSPIGGDNEQFF
-,TRBV12-3/TRBV12-4,-,TRBJ1-4,TGTGCCAGCAGTTTAGCCAGGCCTAATGAAAAACTGTTTTTT,CASSLARPNEKLFF
TRBD1,TRBV12-3/TRBV12-4,-,TRBJ1-2,TGTGCCAGCAGTCCGACAGGGGCGGGTATCCACTATGGCTACACCTTC,CASSPTGAGIHYGYTF